Each of the 17 T cell receptor beta chains below was sequenced from the same sample in a study of early T cells in non-severe SARS-CoV-2 infection. TCRdb redid the calling of the 5' RACE reads with MiXCR, one entry per CDR3 protein. This table has about 64,000 distinct CDR3 sequences, around 12% appearing once. The sequences come from whole blood, collected at baseline. These receptors were collected from an adult who was a healthcare worker with PCR-confirmed SARS-CoV-2 infection or an uninfected control (not recorded which).

The rearrangement links TRBV2 to TRBJ2-7, with TRBD1 as a possible D gene (6 bases). Germline V gene lookup returns CDR1 SNHLY and CDR2 FYNNEI. The CDR3 sequence is 14 residues long. V shed 6 bases and J shed 6 bases, with 18 bases lying between them. CDR3: CASSRETGLGEQYF. Here the CDR3 DNA reads TGTGCCAGCAGCCGAGAGACAGGTCTAGGCGAGCAGTACTTC.

This clonotype was detected ten times or more. The V gene is TRBV21-1, the J gene TRBJ1-2; the table assigns TRBD1, which was not confirmed against the DNA. TRBV21-1 is an annotated pseudogene. This CDR3 has 14 amino acids. CDR3 DNA: TGTGCCAGCAGCAAGTCAGGACAAAACTATGGCTACACCTTC. This sequence encodes CASSKSGQNYGYTF.

This clonotype was recorded a few times. This rearrangement joins TRBV11-2 to TRBJ2-2; D is unclear. The CDR3 covers 17 residues. Germline values: CDR1 SGHAT, CDR2 FQNNGV. V dropped 2 bases and J dropped 0 bases, with 13 bases sitting between them. This CDR3 reads CASSLWEATPNTGELFF. The CDR3 DNA reads as TGTGCCAGCAGCTTATGGGAAGCGACACCGAACACCGGGGAGCTGTTTTTT.

This chain's CDR3 is CASSVAQGQGPTSANEKLFF. The CDR3 region has the DNA TGTGCCAGCAGCGTAGCCCAAGGACAGGGCCCCACGTCAGCTAATGAAAAACTGTTTTTT. This chain links TRBV9 with TRBJ1-4; 8 nucleotides align to TRBD1. The V and J ends lost 0 bases and 3 bases, in that order; junction bases with no gene match: 16. The CDR3 runs 20 residues. Per the germline V gene, CDR1 is SGDLS and CDR2 is YYNGEE.

The chain has TRBV6-2 or TRBV6-3 and TRBJ2-7; D gene uncertain. CDR1 and CDR2 (germline): MNHEY, SVGEGT. The CDR3 has 15 amino acids. Trimming removed 5 bases from V and 3 bases from J, with 17 bases in between. CDR3 residues: CASSPRVGRLYEQYF. In nucleotides, the CDR3 is TGTGCCAGCAGTCCACGGGTTGGCAGACTCTACGAGCAGTACTTC.

The rearrangement uses TRBV27 and TRBJ1-3, with D unclear. V shed 4 bases and J shed 8 bases, with 9 bases lying between them. The V gene's germline CDR1 is MNHEY and CDR2 SMNVEV (reference sequence). The CDR3 is 12 amino acids. The CDR3 DNA sequence: TGTGCCAGCAGTTCCGCCGGGGACACCATATATTTT. It is translated as CASSSAGDTIYF.

The chain links TRBV10-3 to TRBJ1-6; no firm D call. Trimming left V 5 bases short and J 10 bases short, with 15 bases between. The length of the CDR3 is 14 residues. CDR1 and CDR2 from the germline V gene are ENHRY and SYGVKD. The CDR3 region is CAISRSPSTSPLHF. CDR3 nucleotides: TGTGCCATCAGTCGGTCGCCTTCCACCTCACCCCTCCACTTT.

The J gene is TRBJ1-5, the V gene TRBV3-1; the D is unclear. CDR1 LGHDT and CDR2 YNNKEL come from the germline V gene (reference sequence). V was shortened by 4 bases and J by 6 bases, with 10 bases between the two germline ends. CDR3 length: 13 amino acids. The CDR3 DNA is TGTGCCAGCAGCCTGGCCCGGGGTCAGCCCCAGCATTTT. Protein product: CASSLARGQPQHF.

CDR3 in amino acids: CASSSSLSDEQYF. CDR3 DNA sequence: TGTGCCAGCAGCTCGTCCCTCAGTGACGAGCAGTACTTC. The gene calls are TRBV13 and TRBJ2-7; no clear D. The V gene's germline CDR1 is PRHDT and CDR2 FYEKMQ (reference sequence). Between the trimmed V and J ends, which lost 4 bases and 5 bases, there was a span of 12 bases. The CDR3 runs to 13 residues.

This clonotype was observed at least ten times. The chain has TRBV3-1 and TRBJ1-1; no clear D gene. The ends were cut back, 1 base at V and 12 bases at J, with 12 bases in the middle. Germline CDR1 is LGHDT and CDR2 is YNNKEL (reference sequence). The CDR3 covers 12 residues. CDR3 sequence reads: CASSQGAAGTFF. DNA of the CDR3: TGTGCCAGCAGCCAAGGGGCGGCGGGGACTTTCTTT.

The gene calls are TRBV5-6 and TRBJ2-2; the D gene could be TRBD1 or TRBD2 (5 bases each). CDR1 and CDR2 (germline): SGHDT, YYEEEE. The CDR3 length is 15 residues. Trimming shortened V by 5 bases and J by 2 bases, and 13 bases separated the two germline ends. The CDR3 is CASRTTTGNTGELFF. DNA of the CDR3: TGTGCCAGCAGGACTACCACAGGCAACACCGGGGAGCTGTTTTTT. Using reference TRBV5-6 and TRBJ2-2 for the parts outside the CDR3, the full variable domain is DAGVTQSPTHLIKTRGQQVTLRCSPKSGHDTVSWYQQALGQGPQFIFQYYEEEERQRGNFPDRFSGHQFPNYSSELNVNALLLGDSALYLCASRTTTGNTGELFFGEGSRLTVL.

A few counts support this clonotype. This chain uses TRBV20-1 with TRBJ1-6; no clear D gene. The CDR3 has 16 amino acids. Germline V gives CDR1 DFQATT, CDR2 SNEGSKA (reference sequence). V was shortened by 2 bases and J by 5 bases, with 16 bases between the two germline ends. This CDR3 is CSARPPEGYDNSPLHF. Here the CDR3 DNA reads TGCAGTGCTAGACCCCCGGAAGGGTACGATAATTCACCCCTCCACTTT.

This clonotype was detected only a few times. The V call is TRBV29-1, the J call TRBJ2-3, with D perhaps TRBD1 or TRBD2 (5 bases each). Germline CDR1 reads SQVTM; CDR2 reads ANQGSEA. The CDR3 sequence is 15 residues long. The V gene lost 1 base and the J gene lost 0 bases, with 11 bases spanning the gap. In DNA, the CDR3 is TGCAGCGTTGAAGGCGACGGGGCTAGCACAGATACGCAGTATTTT. Translating it yields CSVEGDGASTDTQYF.

This clonotype was seen many times. This rearrangement joins TRBV5-4 to TRBJ2-3; 10 nucleotides line up with TRBD2. Germline values: CDR1 SGHNT, CDR2 YYREEE (reference sequence). With V trimmed by 2 bases and J by 5 bases, 11 bases remained unmatched. The CDR3 is 17 residues long. CDR3 region: CASSLSPGLAREDTQYF. The CDR3 coding sequence is TGTGCCAGCAGCTTAAGCCCGGGACTAGCGCGTGAAGATACGCAGTATTTT.

V is TRBV28 and J is TRBJ1-3, with D possibly matching TRBD1 (5 bases). This CDR3 is built from 16 residues. The germline gives CDR1 MDHEN, CDR2 SYDVKM. The V end was cut by 2 bases, the J end by 1 base, with 12 bases between. The CDR3 coding sequence is TGTGCCAGCAGTTTAGCCAGGGTGTTTTCTGGAAACACCATATATTTT. Translation: CASSLARVFSGNTIYF.

In this sample, this clonotype turned up a few times. This chain connects TRBV4-3 to TRBJ2-7, with 12 bases fitting TRBD1. Trimming at V came to 4 bases and at J to 9 bases, leaving 13 bases not matched to a gene. Germline CDR1 reads LGHNA; CDR2 reads YSLEER. The CDR3 runs to 16 residues. The DNA of the CDR3 is TGCGCCAGCAGCCGCGACCCGCCGGGGACAGGGGGCGGGCAGTACTTC. Translation gives CASSRDPPGTGGGQYF.

This clonotype was found many times. The V call is TRBV4-2, the J call TRBJ1-6, with D perhaps TRBD1 (6 bases). CDR1 LGHNA and CDR2 YNFKEQ come from the germline V gene. CDR3 size: 17 residues. V was pared by 7 bases and J by 9 bases, with 25 bases between. CDR3: CASTQLTFTGSFSPLHF. CDR3 nucleotides: TGTGCCAGCACTCAACTTACGTTTACAGGGTCGTTTTCACCCCTCCACTTT.